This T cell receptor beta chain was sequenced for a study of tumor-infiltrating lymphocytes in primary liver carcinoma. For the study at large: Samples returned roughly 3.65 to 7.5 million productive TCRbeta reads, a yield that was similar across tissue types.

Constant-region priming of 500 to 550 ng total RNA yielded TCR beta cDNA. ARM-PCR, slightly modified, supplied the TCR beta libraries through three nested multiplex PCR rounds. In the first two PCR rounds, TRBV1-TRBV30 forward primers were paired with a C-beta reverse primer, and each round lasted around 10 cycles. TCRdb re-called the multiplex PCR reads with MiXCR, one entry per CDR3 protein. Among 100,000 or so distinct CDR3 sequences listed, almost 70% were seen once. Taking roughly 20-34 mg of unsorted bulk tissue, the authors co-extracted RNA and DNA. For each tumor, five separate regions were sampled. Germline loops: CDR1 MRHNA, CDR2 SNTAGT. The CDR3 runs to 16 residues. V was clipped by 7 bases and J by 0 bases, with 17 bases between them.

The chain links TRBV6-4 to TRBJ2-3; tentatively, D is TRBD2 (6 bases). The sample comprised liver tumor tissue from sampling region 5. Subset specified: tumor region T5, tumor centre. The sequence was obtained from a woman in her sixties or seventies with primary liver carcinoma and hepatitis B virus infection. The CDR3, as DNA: TGTGCCAGCAATGAGTCTAGCGAGTCTAGCACAGATACGCAGTATTTT. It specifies CASNESSESSTDTQYF.